One and the same sample provided the 25 T cell receptor beta chains below, sequenced in a study of regulatory T cells in long-lasting Graves disease. Library construction for TCR beta used iRepertoire HTBI primers and Arm-PCR of CDR3 regions. MiXCR, applied by TCRdb to the multiplex PCR reads, yields one record per CDR3 protein. This table has about 560,000 distinct CDR3 sequences, about 16% appearing once. Time point reported: newly diagnosed GD, antithyroid drugs for less than 3 months. After RNA was extracted from PBMCs, the TCR library was made from it. The same sample was also studied in work on T cells in Graves' hyperthyroidism and ophthalmopathy.

The starting material was peripheral blood mononuclear cells (PBMCs), obtained at new diagnosis, from a patient treated with antithyroid drugs. The source is a man aged 18 to 29 with Graves disease.

This clonotype was seen a few times. CDR3 sequence (DNA): TGTGCCAGCAGCTTAGTATCCGGACTCCGCACAGATACGCAGTATTTT. Amino acids: CASSLVSGLRTDTQYF. The rearrangement joins TRBV7-9 to TRBJ2-3; D perhaps matches TRBD2 (5 bases). Between the trimmed V and J ends, which lost 1 base and 1 base, there was a span of 12 bases. Germline CDR1 reads SEHNR; CDR2 reads FQNEAQ (reference sequence). The CDR3 spans 16 residues.

This clonotype came up a few times. The chain combines TRBV9 with TRBJ1-2; 7 bases match TRBD1. Germline loops: CDR1 SGDLS, CDR2 YYNGEE. There are 15 residues in the CDR3. V was pared by 2 bases and J by 8 bases, with 12 bases of the junction left unmatched. For the CDR3, the DNA is TGTGCCAGCAGCGTCGGAGGGGACAGAGTCGGGGGCTACACCTTC. Its translation: CASSVGGDRVGGYTF.

This clonotype was counted many times. V usage is TRBV12-3 or TRBV12-4 and J usage is TRBJ1-2, with a tentative D call TRBD1 (6 bases). V was pared by 8 bases and J by 7 bases, with 14 bases between. This CDR3 contains 12 residues. CDR3 DNA sequence: TGTGCCAGCCGATGGGGGCCCGGTGGCTACACCTTC. Residues: CASRWGPGGYTF.

This clonotype showed up many times. The chain links TRBV6-1 to TRBJ2-2; 11 bases map to TRBD2. The CDR3 has 18 amino acids. V gave up 0 bases and J gave up 3 bases; unmatched junction bases: 6. CDR1 and CDR2 (germline): MNHNS, SASEGT. The CDR3 loop reads CASSEAFGLAGHTGELFF. CDR3 nucleotide sequence: TGTGCCAGCAGTGAAGCCTTCGGACTAGCGGGCCACACCGGGGAGCTGTTTTTT.

This clonotype was seen more than once but under ten times. The DNA for the CDR3 is TGCAGTGCCCCCGTCGTGGCTGCGGGGGAGCTGTTTTTT. The encoded protein is CSAPVVAAGELFF. This chain connects TRBV20-1 to TRBJ2-2; D is uncertain. This CDR3 is 13 amino acids long. Deletions cut 6 bases from V and 8 bases from J, with 16 bases between. CDR1 is DFQATT, CDR2 SNEGSKA, per germline (reference sequence).

This rearrangement joins TRBV2 to TRBJ2-7; TRBD1 aligns across 8 bases. Per germline, CDR1 SNHLY and CDR2 FYNNEI. This CDR3 region has 14 residues. V lost 4 bases to trimming and J lost 3 bases; unmatched junction nucleotides: 5. The CDR3, as DNA: TGTGCCAGCAGTGGGACAGGGACTGGCTACGAGCAGTACTTC. Protein: CASSGTGTGYEQYF.

This clonotype was recorded a few times. The V and J genes are TRBV10-2 and TRBJ2-7; D gene unclear. CDR1 WSHSY and CDR2 SAAADI come from the germline V gene. CDR3 length: 12 residues. With 7 bases removed from V and 5 bases from J, the gap between germline ends came to 12 bases. CDR3 in amino acids: CASTRTAHEQYF. CDR3 DNA: TGCGCCAGCACCCGGACGGCGCACGAGCAGTACTTC.

This clonotype came up a few times. The chain couples TRBV6-1 to TRBJ1-3; maybe TRBD1 (5 bases). Germline loops: CDR1 MNHNS, CDR2 SASEGT. The germline V and J ends were trimmed by 3 bases and 4 bases, with 16 bases remaining between them. The CDR3 is 16 residues long. CDR3 amino acids: CASSDLSARAGNTIYF. In DNA, the CDR3 is TGTGCCAGCAGTGATCTTTCCGCCAGGGCCGGAAACACCATATATTTT.

The V call is TRBV28, the J call TRBJ2-7; the match to TRBD2 covers 8 bases. V trimming: 3 bases; J trimming: 12 bases; junction bases outside the gene matches: 10. The CDR3 is 13 amino acids. The V gene's germline CDR1 is MDHEN and CDR2 SYDVKM. The CDR3 bases are TGTGCCAGCAGTTTTCCCGCTGCGGGGGGATGGTACTTC. Translation gives CASSFPAAGGWYF. Together with reference TRBV28 and TRBJ2-7, the CDR3 gives the full variable domain: DVKVTQSSRYLVKRTGEKVFLECVQDMDHENMFWYRQDPGLGLRLIYFSYDVKMKEKGDIPEGYSVSREKKERFSLILESASTNQTSMYLCASSFPAAGGWYFGPGTRLTVT.

This clonotype was recorded many times. The chain carries TRBV28 and TRBJ2-1, with 8 bases identical to TRBD2. Trimming cost V 10 bases and J 7 bases; bases outside gene matches: 12. The V gene's germline CDR1 is MDHEN and CDR2 SYDVKM. The CDR3 consists of 14 residues. The CDR3 spells CATRGTGGLNEQFF. Written as DNA, the CDR3 is TGTGCCACCAGGGGTACGGGAGGGCTGAATGAGCAGTTCTTC. The variable domain in full, completed from reference TRBV28 and TRBJ2-1, reads DVKVTQSSRYLVKRTGEKVFLECVQDMDHENMFWYRQDPGLGLRLIYFSYDVKMKEKGDIPEGYSVSREKKERFSLILESASTNQTSMYLCATRGTGGLNEQFFGPGTRLTVL.

This clonotype turned up a few times. This sequence joins TRBV13 and TRBJ1-2, with D hard to call. Germline lookup yields CDR1 PRHDT and CDR2 FYEKMQ (reference sequence). The CDR3 is 13 residues long. Between the trimmed V and J ends, which lost 2 bases and 4 bases, there was a span of 8 bases. CDR3 sequence (DNA): TGTGCCAGCAGCTTACGCGGGTTCTATGGCTACACCTTC. Residues: CASSLRGFYGYTF.

This clonotype came up a few times. A read error may produce the germline difference seen at one junction end. V usage is TRBV7-7 and J usage is TRBJ2-6; 8 bases are shared with TRBD1. Germline values: CDR1 SSHAT, CDR2 FNYEAQ (reference sequence). CDR3 size: 18 residues. CDR3 in DNA: TGTGCTAGCAGCCCTGGACAGGGACGAGCCTCTGGGGCCAACGTCCTGACTTTC. Translated, it gives CASSPGQGRASGANVLTF.

This clonotype was seen many times. The J gene is TRBJ1-1, the V gene TRBV9; 8 nucleotides line up with TRBD1. The V and J ends lost 3 bases and 4 bases, in that order; junction bases with no gene match: 11. The CDR3 spans 16 residues. Germline CDR1 reads SGDLS; CDR2 reads YYNGEE. CDR3 in DNA: TGTGCCAGCAGCGGAGGACAGGGCCCGATTACCACTGAAGCTTTCTTT. Translated: CASSGGQGPITTEAFF.

V is TRBV7-2 and J is TRBJ2-7, with TRBD2 identical over 10 bases. The CDR3 runs to 16 residues. Germline V lookup: CDR1 SGHTA, CDR2 FQGNSA. V lost 0 bases to trimming and J lost 0 bases; unmatched junction nucleotides: 2. CDR3 nucleotide sequence: TGTGCCAGCAGCTTAGCCGGGACTAGCGCCTCCTACGAGCAGTACTTC. Protein product: CASSLAGTSASYEQYF.

The CDR3 is CATADRDRGSSGNEKLFF. DNA of the CDR3: TGTGCCACCGCCGACAGGGACAGGGGGTCTTCGGGGAATGAAAAACTGTTTTTT. This chain joins TRBV19 and TRBJ1-4; 11 nucleotides match TRBD1. The CDR3 consists of 18 residues. From germline, CDR1 is LNHDA and CDR2 SQIVND (reference sequence). V lost 10 bases and J lost 5; bases outside the gene matches: 18.

The table lists this clonotype with a few counts. V and J are TRBV24-1 and TRBJ2-7; a possible D gene is TRBD2 (5 bases). CDR1 is KGHDR, CDR2 SFDVKD, per germline. This CDR3 is built from 13 residues. V was trimmed by 9 bases and J by 3 bases, leaving 14 bases between them. CDR3 protein: CATHGNRDYEQYF. The DNA of the CDR3 is TGTGCCACCCACGGGAACAGAGACTACGAGCAGTACTTC.

This clonotype was observed once. The missing conserved phenylalanine or tryptophan at the end of this CDR3 makes a read error likely. This chain uses TRBV7-2 with TRBJ2-1; D is perhaps TRBD1 or TRBD2 (5 bases each). In germline, CDR1 is SGHTA, CDR2 FQGNSA. Trimming pared 5 bases from V and 0 bases from J, leaving 17 bases between. There are 17 residues in the CDR3. This CDR3 reads CASSRNRDGSSYNEQFL. CDR3 DNA: TGTGCCAGCAGCCGGAACCGGGACGGCAGCTCCTACAATGAGCAGTTCCTC.

This chain links TRBV4-1 with TRBJ2-3, with D perhaps TRBD2 (7 bases). There are 17 residues in the CDR3. Germline V lookup: CDR1 MGHRA, CDR2 YSYEKL. The germline V and J ends were trimmed by 1 base and 2 bases, with 16 bases remaining between them. The CDR3 protein is CASSQAFGGRNTDTQYF. The CDR3 bases are TGCGCCAGCAGCCAAGCCTTCGGGGGGCGCAACACAGATACGCAGTATTTT.

This clonotype showed up just a few times. The gene calls are TRBV7-9 and TRBJ2-5; 8 bases map to TRBD1. The V and J ends lost 4 bases and 3 bases, in that order; junction bases with no gene match: 7. Looked up from germline, CDR1 is SEHNR and CDR2 is FQNEAQ (reference sequence). The CDR3 is 15 residues long. Written as DNA, the CDR3 is TGTGCCAGCAGCTCCCAGGGGGCCGCAAAAGAGACCCAGTACTTC. This sequence encodes CASSSQGAAKETQYF.

This clonotype was observed many times. This chain joins TRBV12-3 or TRBV12-4 and TRBJ1-2, with TRBD1 as a possible D gene (5 bases). V lost 5 bases and J 6 bases, leaving 13 bases between the germline ends. The CDR3 runs to 13 residues. The CDR3 is CASSRQGYDGYTF. The CDR3 DNA reads TGTGCCAGCAGTCGGCAGGGCTACGATGGCTACACCTTC.

There are a few counts of this clonotype. The chain joins TRBV2 to TRBJ1-1; the D is unclear. The ends were cut back, 5 bases at V and 2 bases at J, with 12 bases in the middle. Per germline, CDR1 SNHLY and CDR2 FYNNEI. This CDR3 has 14 amino acids. The CDR3 region has the DNA TGTGCCAGCAGTTTTTCGGCCGGTAACACTGAAGCTTTCTTT. It translates to CASSFSAGNTEAFF.

This clonotype has ten or more counts. J is TRBJ2-3 and V is TRBV6-1; 7 nucleotides match TRBD2. The CDR3 extends over 16 amino acids. Unmatched junction bases numbered 10, after V lost 7 bases and J lost 0 bases. Germline V lookup: CDR1 MNHNS, CDR2 SASEGT. The CDR3 DNA reads as TGTGCCAGCAACTTCCCGGGGGGAGAGAGCACAGATACGCAGTATTTT. It is translated as CASNFPGGESTDTQYF.

This clonotype was picked up a small number of times. CDR3 DNA sequence: TGTGCCAGCAGCGGATGGGAGGATCAGCCCCAGCATTTT. Protein: CASSGWEDQPQHF. The V call is TRBV7-9, the J call TRBJ1-5; unclear D gene. V was shortened by 5 bases and J by 5 bases, with 10 bases between the two germline ends. The germline V gene has CDR1 SEHNR and CDR2 FQNEAQ (reference sequence). The length of the CDR3 is 13 residues.

Many counts were recorded for this clonotype. J is TRBJ2-3 and V is TRBV30, with TRBD1 matching 7 bases. Trimming cost V 2 bases and J 0 bases; bases outside gene matches: 8. This CDR3 is 16 amino acids long. The V gene's germline CDR1 is GTSNPN and CDR2 SVGIG (reference sequence). CDR3 in DNA: TGTGCCTGGAGTCCCGGGACAGCCTCTAGCACAGATACGCAGTATTTT. Translated: CAWSPGTASSTDTQYF. The full variable domain, rest sourced from reference TRBV30 and TRBJ2-3, is SQTIHQWPATLVQPVGSPLSLECTVEGTSNPNLYWYRQAAGRGLQLLFYSVGIGQISSEVPQNLSASRPQDRQFILSSKKLLLSDSGFYLCAWSPGTASSTDTQYFGPGTRLTVL.

In this sample, this clonotype turned up a few times. The chain links TRBV27 to TRBJ1-5; D might be TRBD1 (5 bases). The ends were cut back, 7 bases at V and 2 bases at J, with 9 bases in the middle. The CDR3 runs to 13 residues. Germline-derived CDR1 and CDR2 are MNHEY and SMNVEV (reference sequence). The CDR3 loop is CASTAGGNQPQHF. CDR3 nucleotides: TGTGCCAGCACAGCGGGGGGCAATCAGCCCCAGCATTTT.